This T cell receptor beta chain comes out of a study of T-cell reconstitution after alpha-beta-depleted transplantation in children. Looked up from germline, CDR1 is SEHNR and CDR2 is FQNEAQ (reference sequence). The CDR3 consists of 15 residues. Trimming removed 5 bases from V and 5 bases from J; junction bases left unmatched: 9. Unique molecular identifiers were incorporated into the prepared TCRbeta library. Each CDR3 protein is one row after TCRdb ran MiXCR on the PCR reads. The top ten clones hold around 6% of a sample with 490,000 or so distinct CDR3 sequences, roughly an eighth of them seen once.

This sample comprised PBMCs from the stem cell graft donor, obtained from the stem cell graft. The sequence was collected from a human donor who donated a stem cell graft to a child with combined immunodeficiency. The chain couples TRBV7-9 to TRBJ2-7; TRBD2 matches at 10 bases. CDR3 amino acids: CASSNPSGRVHEQYF. The CDR3 DNA sequence: TGTGCCAGCAGCAATCCTAGCGGGAGAGTCCACGAGCAGTACTTC.